The table lists the clone carrying this T cell receptor (beta chain) with a count of one. Its antigen remains unknown. These data are taken from a study of shared clonotypes between healthy human individuals. Study findings and constraints: The sole specimen, blood, was sampled, and tissue repertoires likely differ.

CDR3 length equals 16 residues. V was pared by 4 bases and J by 7 bases, with 11 bases of the junction left unmatched. Germline lookup yields CDR1 PRHDT and CDR2 FYEKMQ (reference sequence). Assay used: immunoSEQ multiplex PCR; TCRdb lists only in-frame clones, some missing. The sample has around 2.3 million clones; approximately 95% are singletons. Input material: naive CD4+ T cells sorted from blood. Regarding subset: CD45RA+ positively selected. This TCR was recovered from a man aged 18 to 35 in good health. The chain combines TRBV13 with TRBJ2-1, with 9 positions matching TRBD1. The CDR3 DNA sequence: TGTGCCAGCAGCTCAGGCGGGACAGGGAAAAAAAATGAGCAGTTCTTC. It yields the protein CASSSGGTGKKNEQFF.